This T cell receptor beta chain was sequenced for a study of identical twins. Whole-study results and caveats: Fewer insertions marked abundant cord blood beta clonotypes; young adult naive trended weakly, memory not at all. The study drew conclusions from cross-sectional statistical analysis, not from following the same donors. Beta out-of-frame sequences displayed a weaker excess of sharing between twins.

About this clonotype itself: Its antigen is not known.

It was template switching that added a universal primer site, and there were unique molecular identifiers on the cDNA. One entry per CDR3 protein results from TCRdb running MiXCR on the 5' RACE reads. The sample holds 1,800,000 or so distinct CDR3 sequences, around a third seen once. The ends were cut back, 1 base at V and 3 bases at J, with 14 bases in the middle. The CDR3 consists of 16 residues. The V and J genes are TRBV12-3 or TRBV12-4 and TRBJ2-3; D is perhaps TRBD2 (7 bases). Material for sequencing was cord blood. This TCR was sampled from a newborn girl in good health. CDR3 bases: TGTGCCAGCAGTTTAGGTGGGGGGGGGCGAACAGATACGCAGTATTTT. Protein: CASSLGGGGRTDTQYF.